This T cell receptor (beta chain) is from a study of blood T cell repertoires in COVID-19. CDR1 and CDR2 from the germline V gene are LNHNV and YYDKDF (reference sequence). V shed 0 bases and J shed 2 bases, with 13 bases lying between them. The CDR3 length is 17 residues. Profiled with immunoSEQ multiplex PCR; TCRdb holds only in-frame clones, not every one. The sample shows fewer than 450,000 clones, roughly 88% of them seen only once. This clone appeared a few times. This clonotype was sampled from a woman in her thirties or forties with acute COVID-19. The chain uses TRBV15 and TRBJ2-2; D gene uncertain. The sample comprised PBMCs or T cells enriched from blood (not recorded which). The CDR3 loop reads CATSRDRGNPNTGELFF. CDR3 nucleotide sequence: TGTGCCACCAGCAGAGATCGCGGCAACCCTAACACCGGGGAGCTGTTTTTT.